This T cell receptor beta chain was captured in a study of neurological immune-mediated disorders. This clonotype was found many times. Trimming pared 2 bases from V and 5 bases from J, leaving 7 bases between. There are 13 residues in the CDR3. Germline V CDR1 and CDR2: SGHRS, YFSETQ. The yield of each sequencing run was over 160 million TCR-beta sequences from 15-18 subjects. TCRdb re-derived calls from the 5' RACE reads in MiXCR, one entry per CDR3 protein. This sample yields about 66,000 distinct CDR3 sequences, of which roughly 5.6% are seen a single time; 2.5% to 3% belongs to the top ten. This sequence was found in a woman in her 30s with multiple sclerosis. Sequenced input: PBMCs. The chain employs TRBV5-1 and TRBJ2-2, with D maybe TRBD1 (6 bases). The CDR3 coding sequence is TGCGCCAGCAGCTTCAGGGGAACCGGGGAGCTGTTTTTT. Its protein is CASSFRGTGELFF.